These T cell receptor beta chains were read from a single sample in a study of T cell repertoires and HLA-DP antigens. TCRdb keeps only in-frame clones here, not all; method: immunoSEQ multiplex PCR. Counted here are 65,000 to 90,000 clones, over 75% occurring once; the ten biggest clones make up 1.6%. No antigen has been assigned to these receptors. Specimen: CD4+ T cells from PBMCs. The receptors here all came from a man aged 55-75 years in good health and CMV-seronegative. Both conserved end residues are part of each CDR3. A D gene is named only where the DNA matches it firmly. Clone size is given for some rows only: seen once, a few or many times, or a class if the clone is expanded.

J	V	D	size	DNA	CDR3
TRBJ1-1	TRBV2	.	.	TGTGCCAGCAGTACGGAGAACACTGAAGCTTTCTTT	CASSTENTEAFF
TRBJ1-1	TRBV28	.	.	TGTGCCAGCAGTTTACCGGGCCCCGGGACTGAAGCTTTCTTT	CASSLPGPGTEAFF
TRBJ2-3	TRBV5-8	TRBD2	.	TGTGCCAGCAGCTTGGATGGGACTAGCGGTAGCACAGATACGCAGTATTTT	CASSLDGTSGSTDTQYF
TRBJ1-1	TRBV11-2	.	.	TGTGCCAGCAGCTTTACTGCCCGAACGTCTGAAGCTTTCTTT	CASSFTARTSEAFF
TRBJ2-1	TRBV30	TRBD2	.	TGTGCCTGGGGAAGCGGGAGGTGGGTCAGTGAGCAGTTCTTC	CAWGSGRWVSEQFF
TRBJ1-4	TRBV19	TRBD1	many	TGTGCCAGTAGTACCGGACAGGGAAGATTAGAAAAACTGTTTTTT	CASSTGQGRLEKLFF
TRBJ2-3	TRBV27	TRBD1	many	TGTGCCAGCAGTCGCCGGGACAGGAGCACAGATACGCAGTATTTT	CASSRRDRSTDTQYF
TRBJ2-5	TRBV11-3	.	.	TGTGCCAGCAGCTTAGTGGTGGATGAGACCCAGTACTTC	CASSLVVDETQYF
TRBJ2-7	TRBV25-1	.	.	TGTGCCAGCAGTGACTTGGACGGGTACGAGCAGTACTTC	CASSDLDGYEQYF
TRBJ1-1	TRBV10-2	TRBD1	.	TGCGCCAGCCGGGACAGTTCCACTGAAGCTTTCTTT	CASRDSSTEAFF
TRBJ1-1	TRBV6-1	.	.	TGTGCCAGCAGTGAAGCGCTTACGACCCCCGCTGAAGCTTTCTTT	CASSEALTTPAEAFF
TRBJ1-2	TRBV4-3	TRBD1	.	TGCGCCAGCAGCCAAGCCCTGACAGGGAGGGACTATGGCTACACCTTC	CASSQALTGRDYGYTF
TRBJ2-3	TRBV14	.	few	TGTGCCAGCAGCCAAAAAAGCAGCACAGATACGCAGTATTTT	CASSQKSSTDTQYF
TRBJ2-7	TRBV4-1	.	.	TGCGCCAGCAGCCGAGGAGGGCGGGAACGCCCCTACGAGCAGTACTTC	CASSRGGRERPYEQYF
TRBJ1-4	TRBV19	TRBD1	.	TGTGCCAGTACCAGGGGAACCGGGACAGAGGGTGAAAAACTGTTTTTT	CASTRGTGTEGEKLFF
TRBJ1-5	TRBV4-1	TRBD1	.	TGCGCCAGCAGCCCCCAAGGAAGGGGGCTAGCACAGCCCCAGCATTTT	CASSPQGRGLAQPQHF
TRBJ1-2	TRBV28	.	once	TGTGCCAGCAGGAGGACTCACTATGGCTACACCTTC	CASRRTHYGYTF
TRBJ2-2	TRBV30	.	.	TGTGCCTGGAGTAAGAGGGCGAACACCGGGGAGCTGTTTTTT	CAWSKRANTGELFF
TRBJ2-3	TRBV7-9	.	.	TGTGCCAGCAGTTTCCGAGGCGGTAGCACAGATACGCAGTATTTT	CASSFRGGSTDTQYF
TRBJ1-2	TRBV10-3	.	few	TGTGCCAGCAGAGATTATGGCTACACCTTC	CASRDYGYTF
TRBJ2-3	TRBV11-2	.	.	TGTGCCAGCAGCTTAGACAGGGGCACAGATACGCAGTATTTT	CASSLDRGTDTQYF
TRBJ1-1	TRBV6-1	TRBD1	.	TGTGCCAGCACCCCCGTGGGTACAGGGGACCTTGAAGCTTTCTTT	CASTPVGTGDLEAFF
TRBJ2-5	TRBV7-2	TRBD2	.	TGTGCCAGCAGCTCATTTAGCGGGGGGAGGGAGACCCAGTACTTC	CASSSFSGGRETQYF
TRBJ2-1	TRBV19	TRBD2	few	TGTGCCAGTCAAATCCCGGGACTAGCGGGATACAATGAGCAGTTCTTC	CASQIPGLAGYNEQFF
TRBJ2-2	TRBV7-8	TRBD2	.	TGTGCCAGCAGCCCCCGGGGTAGCGGGTCCCCCACCGGGGAGCTGTTTTTT	CASSPRGSGSPTGELFF
TRBJ2-3	TRBV19	.	.	TGTGCCAGTAGTGGGGGACCAAGCACAGATACGCAGTATTTT	CASSGGPSTDTQYF
TRBJ1-5	TRBV28	.	few	TGTGCCAGCCGCAGTCCCAATCAGCCCCAGCATTTT	CASRSPNQPQHF
TRBJ1-4	TRBV5-5	.	.	TGTGCCAGCAGCCGGGCGGGGGCCTCTAATGAAAAACTGTTTTTT	CASSRAGASNEKLFF
TRBJ2-3	TRBV7-2	.	.	TGTGCCAGCAGAGAGGACCTCGGGTTTCCGCAGTATTTT	CASREDLGFPQYF
TRBJ1-1	TRBV2	.	.	TGTGCCAGCAGACAGGACGCCGGAGGGAACACTGAAGCTTTCTTT	CASRQDAGGNTEAFF
TRBJ2-2	TRBV4-3	TRBD1	once	TGCGCCAGCAGCCATTCGACAGGGTCGGACACCGGGGAGCTGTTTTTT	CASSHSTGSDTGELFF
TRBJ1-6	TRBV9	.	.	TGTGCCAGCAGCGTACGGGCAGGCGTCTCCTATAATTCACCCCTCCACTTT	CASSVRAGVSYNSPLHF
TRBJ2-3	TRBV6-5	.	.	TGTGCCAGCAGTTACGGGGGGATCCAAACAGATACGCAGTATTTT	CASSYGGIQTDTQYF
TRBJ1-2	TRBV28	TRBD1	.	TGTGCCAGCAGCCTTCCTGGACAGGGGGCGTATGGCTACACCTTC	CASSLPGQGAYGYTF
TRBJ1-4	TRBV11-3	.	.	TGTGCCAGCAGCTTAGAGTGGTGGCTTGGGAATGAAAAACTGTTTTTT	CASSLEWWLGNEKLFF
TRBJ1-6	TRBV9	.	.	TGTGCCAGCAGCCCAACTCGTGATTCACCCCTCCACTTT	CASSPTRDSPLHF
TRBJ2-1	TRBV30	TRBD2	few	TGTGCCTGGAGTGCGCCGGGGGGGGTACAGTTCTTC	CAWSAPGGVQFF
TRBJ1-3	TRBV5-1	.	.	TGCGCCAGCAGCCCCCAAGCAGGGACGGTTGGAAACACCATATATTTT	CASSPQAGTVGNTIYF
TRBJ2-5	TRBV14	.	few	TGTGCCAGCAGCCGATTTGATCAGGGGACCCAGTACTTC	CASSRFDQGTQYF
TRBJ1-1	TRBV19	.	.	TGTGCCAGTAGTCAATTGTTGGGCAGGGGAAATGAAGCTTTCTTT	CASSQLLGRGNEAFF
TRBJ2-2	TRBV4-2	.	.	TGTGCCAGCAGCCCAGCCGGGGGCCACACCGGGGAGCTGTTTTTT	CASSPAGGHTGELFF
TRBJ1-2	TRBV6-5	TRBD1	.	TGTGCCAGCAGGGAAGACAGGGCACCCTATGGCTACACCTTC	CASREDRAPYGYTF
TRBJ1-2	TRBV5-4	.	many	TGTGCCAGCAGCCCTCGGGACGGAACTATCTATGGCTACACCTTC	CASSPRDGTIYGYTF
TRBJ1-5	TRBV29-1	TRBD1	.	TGCAGCGTTCAGGGGGGTAGCAATCAGCCCCAGCATTTT	CSVQGGSNQPQHF
TRBJ2-3	TRBV11-2	.	.	TGTGCCAGCAGCTTAGCTCTAGCGAGCACAGATACGCAGTATTTT	CASSLALASTDTQYF
TRBJ2-7	TRBV28	.	.	TGTGCCAGCACCTCACAGGGTTACGAGCAGTACTTC	CASTSQGYEQYF
TRBJ1-4	TRBV15	TRBD1	once	TGTGCCACCAGTTCGACAGGGCGTAATGAAAAACTGTTTTTT	CATSSTGRNEKLFF
TRBJ1-2	TRBV6-5	.	.	TGTGCCACCACCCAGGGCAGAACTAACTATGGCTACACCTTC	CATTQGRTNYGYTF
TRBJ2-7	TRBV6-6	TRBD1	.	TGTGCCAGCAGCCGGACAGGGCCCTCCTTGGGGCAGTACTTC	CASSRTGPSLGQYF